Listed here are 25 T cell receptor beta chains from one sample, sequenced in a study of tumor-infiltrating lymphocytes in primary liver carcinoma. Priming with a constant-region primer yielded TCR beta cDNA from 400 to 500 ng total RNA. ARM-PCR was slightly modified, and three nested multiplex PCR rounds with it gave rise to the TCR beta libraries. TRBV1-TRBV30 forward primers and a C-beta reverse primer were used in the first two PCR rounds, which each ran for around 11 cycles. From the multiplex PCR reads, TCRdb called clonotypes with MiXCR, one entry per CDR3 protein. The repertoire includes around 80,000 distinct CDR3 sequences, roughly 72% of them detected once, and roughly 21% sits in the top ten. Co-extraction of both nucleic acids (RNA and DNA) used roughly 18-34 mg of unsorted bulk tissue. Sample: liver tumor tissue from sampling region 1. Subset meaning: tumor region T1, superior pole. Receptor source: a man in his forties or fifties with primary liver carcinoma and hepatitis B virus infection.

Note on this clonotype: With a much larger clone just one base away, this may be a read error. The chain links TRBV2 to TRBJ2-7, with no clear D. V was shortened by 9 bases and J by 5 bases, with 17 bases between the two germline ends. Germline CDR1 and CDR2: SNHLY and FYNNEI. The CDR3 totals 13 residues. CDR3 in DNA: TGTGCCAGTACCCCAATGTCCGGCGACGAGCAGTACTTC. Encoded protein: CASTPMSGDEQYF.

This clonotype is a singleton in its sample. The rearrangement uses TRBV29-1 and TRBJ2-1; D perhaps matches TRBD2 (5 bases). There are 14 residues in the CDR3. Germline values: CDR1 SQVTM, CDR2 ANQGSEA. The V and J ends lost 5 bases and 6 bases respectively, with 17 bases between them. For the CDR3, the DNA is TGCAGCGTTTCCTCCGGGATTAGCGCCAATGAGCAGTTCTTC. As protein: CSVSSGISANEQFF.

This clonotype occurred a few times. The CDR3 carries no conserved terminal phenylalanine or tryptophan, so it likely arises from a read error. This chain links TRBV6-5 with TRBJ2-3; 8 bases are shared with TRBD1. The V gene's germline CDR1 is MNHEY and CDR2 SVGAGI. The CDR3 runs 15 residues. V shed 9 bases, J shed 8 bases, and the junction held 16 bases outside the gene matches. CDR3 coding DNA: TGTGCCAGTAGACCCGGGACAGGCAATTACGGTACGCAGTATTAT. Residues: CASRPGTGNYGTQYY.

About this clonotype: Given the absence of the conserved phenylalanine or tryptophan at the CDR3 end, a read error is likely. V and J are TRBV11-2 and TRBJ2-7; TRBD2 matches at 7 bases. Germline V gives CDR1 SGHAT, CDR2 FQNNGV. The CDR3 contains 15 residues. CDR3 sequence: CAGSFASGWSYEQYY. CDR3 coding DNA: TGTGCCGGCAGCTTTGCTAGCGGCTGGTCCTACGAGCAGTACTAC.

This rearrangement joins TRBV29-1 to TRBJ2-3, with D perhaps matching TRBD2 (6 bases). V lost 3 bases, J lost 7 bases, and 14 bases lay in between. The CDR3 extends over 13 amino acids. Germline V CDR1 and CDR2: SQVTM, ANQGSEA. In DNA form, the CDR3 reads TGCAGCGTTGAGTGGGGGGAAACAAATACGCAGTATTTT. Protein product: CSVEWGETNTQYF.

The genes are TRBV6-5 and TRBJ2-3; no firm D call. The CDR3 sequence is 16 residues long. Germline-derived CDR1 and CDR2 are MNHEY and SVGAGI. Deletions cut 2 bases from V and 2 bases from J, with 14 bases between. The CDR3 DNA is TGTGCCAGCAGTTACATCTACGGCAGCCACACAGATACGCAGTATTTT. Translated: CASSYIYGSHTDTQYF.

The CDR3 nucleotides are TGCAGCGCTGGCAGTAGCTGCTACGAGCAGTACTTC. Its translation is CSAGSSCYEQYF. The chain employs TRBV29-1 and TRBJ2-7; D is undetermined. The V and J ends lost 7 bases and 3 bases respectively, with 13 bases between them. This CDR3 has 12 residues. The germline V gene has CDR1 SQVTM and CDR2 ANQGSEA.

Notes on this clonotype: The junction does not match germline at one end; this may be a read error. V and J are TRBV12-3 or TRBV12-4 and TRBJ2-5; tentatively, D is TRBD2 (6 bases). This CDR3 has 13 residues. In nucleotides, the CDR3 is TGTGCCAGTAGTTTATCCGGGGGAGAGACCGAGTACTTC. Translated, it gives CASSLSGGETEYF.

Here the CDR3 reads CSATHDRAQFF. CDR3 sequence (DNA): TGCAGTGCTACCCATGACAGGGCGCAGTTCTTC. The V gene is TRBV20-1, the J gene TRBJ2-1; 7 bases line up with TRBD1. The germline gives CDR1 DFQATT, CDR2 SNEGSKA (reference sequence). This CDR3 contains 11 residues. V was pared by 4 bases and J by 12 bases, with 6 bases of the junction left unmatched.

Comment on this clonotype: The conserved final phenylalanine or tryptophan is absent from the CDR3, which likely points to a read error. V usage is TRBV10-3 and J usage is TRBJ2-6; perhaps TRBD1 as D (5 bases). The CDR3 contains 14 residues. Germline V gene sequence: CDR1 ENHRY, CDR2 SYGVKD. The CDR3 spells CAIRDNSRANVLTL. CDR3 DNA sequence: TGTGCCATCAGGGACAACTCTAGGGCCAACGTCCTGACTTTA.

DNA of the CDR3: TGTGCCAGTAGTATTGAGGTCCGTCCGTATGAAAAACTGTTTTTT. Its protein is CASSIEVRPYEKLFF. V usage is TRBV19 and J usage is TRBJ1-4, with D unclear. Per the germline V gene, CDR1 is LNHDA and CDR2 is SQIVND (reference sequence). This CDR3 is 15 amino acids long. Trimming left V 3 bases short and J 6 bases short, with 14 bases between.

On this clonotype itself: The CDR3 does not close with the conserved phenylalanine or tryptophan, likely indicating a read error. The limits of the CDR3 on the DNA are not certain, so only TCRdb's listed CDR3 is given. The chain recombines TRBV12-3 or TRBV12-4 with TRBJ2-7; TRBD2, the D gene given by the table, was not confirmed from the DNA. Counting both end residues, the CDR3 totals 12 amino acids. The CDR3 reads CASTALAYEQSS.

Remarks on this clonotype: The conserved phenylalanine or tryptophan normally closing the CDR3 is absent here, so this likely arose from a read error. This chain joins TRBV5-4 and TRBJ2-1; D is unresolved. This CDR3 is 13 amino acids long. Germline CDR1 is SGHNT and CDR2 is YYREEE (reference sequence). The DNA for the CDR3 is TGTGCCGGTAAGTGGTACTCCTACCATGAGCAGTTCTCC. Translating it yields CAGKWYSYHEQFS.

In regard to this clonotype: A read error may produce the germline difference seen at one junction end. The chain uses TRBV11-2 and TRBJ2-3; D may be TRBD2 (6 bases). CDR3 length equals 16 residues. Germline V gene lookup returns CDR1 SGHAT and CDR2 FQNNGV. As DNA, the CDR3 is TGTGCCAGCATCCTAAGCCGGGACGCGTCGGGAGATACACAGTATTTT. Translating it yields CASILSRDASGDTQYF.

This clonotype was observed many times. The chain employs TRBV12-3 or TRBV12-4 and TRBJ1-5; D not resolved. V shed 1 base and J shed 5 bases, with 0 bases lying between them. This CDR3 spans 11 amino acids. The CDR3 protein is CASSLDQPQHF. DNA of the CDR3: TGTGCCAGCAGTTTAGATCAGCCCCAGCATTTT.

The CDR3 region has the DNA TGTGCCAGAAGCGTCGGGACAATATATTTACGGCCTCAGCATTTT. Protein: CARSVGTIYLRPQHF. V gene TRBV5-8 combines with J gene TRBJ1-5, with D possibly matching TRBD1 (6 bases). From germline, CDR1 is SGHTS and CDR2 YDEGEE. Trimming took 8 bases from V and 13 from J, leaving 28 bases between them. This CDR3 is built from 15 residues.

Concerning this clonotype: Mismatch with germline at one junction end may stem from a read error. The chain carries TRBV4-1 and TRBJ1-2; possibly TRBD1 for D (5 bases). Germline CDR1 is MGHRA and CDR2 is YSYEKL. There are 17 residues in the CDR3. CDR3 bases: TGCGCCAGCAGCCCCTCCGTGGCGCAGGGTGATAGATATGCCTACACCTTC. This gives the protein CASSPSVAQGDRYAYTF.

On this clonotype: One end of the junction varies from germline; a read error may be responsible. The rearrangement uses TRBV10-3 and TRBJ2-1; 14 nucleotides match TRBD2. This CDR3 is 15 amino acids long. The germline gives CDR1 ENHRY, CDR2 SYGVKD. The chain's CDR3 is CAFRTGTSGSDEQFF. In nucleotides, the CDR3 is TGTGCCTTCAGGACCGGGACTAGCGGGAGTGATGAGCAGTTCTTC.

The chain employs TRBV4-1 and TRBJ2-7, with D perhaps matching TRBD1 or TRBD2 (5 bases each). Trimming shortened V by 0 bases and J by 4 bases, and 19 bases separated the two germline ends. The CDR3 covers 17 residues. CDR1 and CDR2 (germline): MGHRA, YSYEKL. This chain's CDR3 is CASSQDRARGVRYEQYF. The CDR3 bases are TGCGCCAGCAGCCAAGATAGAGCTAGAGGGGTGAGGTACGAGCAGTACTTC.

This clonotype was observed many times. This clone may be a read error of a much larger clone one base away. The chain couples TRBV10-2 to TRBJ1-2; 11 nucleotides agree with TRBD1. Germline V CDR1 and CDR2: WSHSY, SAAADI. This CDR3 is 15 amino acids long. CDR3 amino acids: CAGSDWTGGLVGYTF. The CDR3 DNA is TGCGCCGGCAGTGATTGGACAGGGGGCCTCGTTGGCTACACCTTC.

Worth noting for this clonotype: A much larger clone lies a single base off, so this may be a read error. The chain employs TRBV30 and TRBJ1-5; 10 nucleotides line up with TRBD1. The V segment lost 5 bases and the J segment 7 bases; nucleotides outside the gene matches: 8. CDR3 length: 14 residues. The germline CDR1 and CDR2 sequences are GTSNPN and SVGIG (reference sequence). The CDR3, as DNA: TGTGCCTGGTCTTCAGGGACAGGGGACCAGCCCCAGCATTTT. Its translation is CAWSSGTGDQPQHF.

As for this clonotype: At one end the junction does not follow the germline gene, possibly because of a read error. The gene calls are TRBV7-9 and TRBJ2-1; no reliable D call. Germline loops: CDR1 SEHNR, CDR2 FQNEAQ (reference sequence). The CDR3 contains 14 residues. The CDR3 sequence is CASSPIGSYNEQIF. For the CDR3, the DNA is TGTGCCAGCAGCCCGATCGGTTCCTACAATGAGCAGATCTTC.

Comment on this clonotype: This CDR3 is missing its conserved last phenylalanine or tryptophan, likely due to a read error. It is unclear where the CDR3 begins or ends on the DNA, so no DNA is shown, and the CDR3 is as TCRdb lists it. The chain's CDR3 is CATRRDRGHERYL. V usage is TRBV6-5 and J usage is TRBJ2-7; TRBD1, the D gene given by the table, was not confirmed from the DNA. The CDR3 contains 13 residues when both ends are counted. Germline values: CDR1 MNHEY, CDR2 SVGAGI.

A remark on this clonotype: A read error may account for a junction end that differs from germline. V is TRBV5-4 and J is TRBJ1-2; no firm D call. Looked up from germline, CDR1 is SGHNT and CDR2 is YYREEE (reference sequence). The CDR3 runs to 13 residues. The CDR3: CASSLYRHYDYTF. CDR3 coding DNA: TGTGCCAGCAGCCTGTACCGCCACTATGACTACACCTTC.

As regards this clonotype: No conserved phenylalanine or tryptophan is present at the end of the CDR3, so a read error is the likely explanation. This sequence joins TRBV5-6 and TRBJ2-7; D is perhaps TRBD1 (5 bases). Germline V gene data show CDR1 as SGHDT and CDR2 as YYEEEE. The CDR3 is made up of 14 amino acids. The CDR3 here is CASSLGHIRNEQYI. CDR3 bases: TGTGCTAGCAGCTTGGGGCACATAAGGAACGAGCAGTACATC.